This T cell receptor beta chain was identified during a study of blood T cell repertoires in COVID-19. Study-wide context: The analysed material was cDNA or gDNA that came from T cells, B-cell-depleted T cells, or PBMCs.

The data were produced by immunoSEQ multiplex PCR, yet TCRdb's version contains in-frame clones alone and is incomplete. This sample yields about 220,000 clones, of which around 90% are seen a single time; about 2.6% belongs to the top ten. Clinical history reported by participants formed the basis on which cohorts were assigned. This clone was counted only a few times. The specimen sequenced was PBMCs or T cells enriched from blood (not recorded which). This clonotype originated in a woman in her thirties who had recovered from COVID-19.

CDR3 nucleotide sequence: TGTGCCAGCAGCCAAGCAACCAGGGGGCTCTCACCCCTCCACTTT. Its translation: CASSQATRGLSPLHF. This chain joins TRBV3-1 (or the pseudogene TRBV3-2) and TRBJ1-6; 8 bases are shared with TRBD1. The V gene's germline CDR1 is LGHDT and CDR2 YNNKEL (reference sequence). V was clipped by 1 base and J by 10 bases; unmatched bases: 6. The CDR3 sequence is 15 residues long.